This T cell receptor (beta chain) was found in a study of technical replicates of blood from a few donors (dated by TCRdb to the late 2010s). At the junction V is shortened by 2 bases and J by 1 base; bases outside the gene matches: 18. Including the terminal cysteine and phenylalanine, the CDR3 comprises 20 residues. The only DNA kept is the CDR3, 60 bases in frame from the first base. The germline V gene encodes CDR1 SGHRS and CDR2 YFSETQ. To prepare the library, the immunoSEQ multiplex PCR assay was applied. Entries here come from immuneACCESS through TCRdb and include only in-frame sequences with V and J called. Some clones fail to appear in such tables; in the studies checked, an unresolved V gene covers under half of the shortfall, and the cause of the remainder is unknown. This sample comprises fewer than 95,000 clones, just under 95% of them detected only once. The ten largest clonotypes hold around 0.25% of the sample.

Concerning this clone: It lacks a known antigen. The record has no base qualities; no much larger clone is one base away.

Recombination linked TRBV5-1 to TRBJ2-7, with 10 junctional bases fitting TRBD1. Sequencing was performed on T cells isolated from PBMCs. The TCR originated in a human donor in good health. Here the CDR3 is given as CASSFLPTGGLKVKSYEQYF. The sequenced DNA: TGCGCCAGCAGCTTCCTACCGACAGGGGGCTTGAAGGTGAAATCCTACGAGCAGTACTTC.